These T cell receptor beta chains were read from a single sample in a study of T cells after somatic rescue of genetic block. Produced via immunoSEQ multiplex PCR; TCRdb's table is partial and in-frame only. The table lists about 15,000 clones, around 70% of them singletons. The specimen was peripheral blood mononuclear cells (PBMCs). The receptor set was obtained from a boy younger than 18. The CDR3 runs from the conserved cysteine through the conserved F or W. Each record gives: D gene, V gene, J gene, CDR3 length, clone size, CDR3 protein, CDR3 DNA. The D gene is left open where the match is weak. Clone size is given for some rows only: seen once, a few or many times, or a class if the clone is expanded.

TRBD1	TRBV6-6	TRBJ2-5	16	.	CASSFSLTGGTETQYF	TGTGCCAGCAGTTTTTCCCTGACAGGGGGCACCGAGACCCAGTACTTC
.	TRBV6-5	TRBJ2-7	11	.	CASSSPYEQYF	TGTGCCAGCAGTTCCCCTTACGAGCAGTACTTC
.	TRBV10-3	TRBJ2-4	17	.	CATPGRSFLLAKNIQYF	TGTGCCACCCCGGGCAGGAGTTTTCTTTTAGCCAAAAACATTCAGTACTTC
.	TRBV5-1	TRBJ2-1	14	.	CASSPPHPYNEQFF	TGCGCCAGCAGCCCCCCCCATCCGTACAATGAGCAGTTCTTC
.	TRBV19	TRBJ2-5	13	.	CASSIRTQETQYF	TGTGCCAGTAGTATTCGGACTCAAGAGACCCAGTACTTC
.	TRBV18	TRBJ2-5	14	.	CASSRQGGQETQYF	TGTGCCAGCTCACGACAGGGAGGGCAAGAGACCCAGTACTTC
.	TRBV6-1	TRBJ2-2	15	.	CASSGSRVNTGELFF	TGTGCCAGCAGTGGCTCTAGGGTTAACACCGGGGAGCTGTTTTTT
.	TRBV27	TRBJ1-5	14	.	CASKKGGSNQPQHF	TGTGCCAGCAAAAAGGGTGGAAGCAATCAGCCCCAGCATTTT
.	TRBV5-1	TRBJ2-1	15	.	CASRALTGTYNEQFF	TGCGCCAGCAGAGCTCTGACGGGGACCTACAATGAGCAGTTCTTC
.	TRBV28	TRBJ2-5	13	.	CASMFWVGETQYF	TGTGCCAGCATGTTTTGGGTAGGGGAGACCCAGTACTTC
.	TRBV6-4	TRBJ1-2	16	.	CASSEVWAAGNYGYTF	TGTGCCAGCAGTGAAGTCTGGGCAGCTGGTAACTATGGCTACACCTTC
.	TRBV11-2	TRBJ2-3	14	.	CASSLERAGDTQYF	TGTGCCAGCAGCTTAGAACGAGCCGGGGATACGCAGTATTTT
TRBD1	TRBV11-2	TRBJ1-6	17	.	CASSLDGRAGGNSPLHF	TGTGCCAGCAGCTTAGATGGAAGGGCAGGGGGCAATTCACCCCTCCACTTT
TRBD1	TRBV5-4	TRBJ1-2	15	.	CASSLEGQLRMGYTF	TGTGCCAGCAGCTTGGAGGGACAGCTAAGGATGGGCTACACCTTC
.	TRBV5-1	TRBJ2-4	13	once	CASSPPGDNIQYF	TGCGCCAGCAGCCCTCCCGGGGATAACATTCAGTACTTC
.	TRBV5-1	TRBJ2-3	14	.	CASSPTSPPDTQYF	TGCGCCAGCAGCCCGACTAGTCCCCCAGATACGCAGTATTTT
.	TRBV27	TRBJ2-7	14	few	CASSLSGGNYEQYF	TGTGCCAGCAGTTTATCGGGGGGAAACTACGAGCAGTACTTC
.	TRBV21-1	TRBJ1-2	19	once	CATTYGTGAKRETNYGYTF	TGTGCCACAACTTACGGGACAGGCGCTAAGAGGGAGACTAACTATGGCTACACCTTC
TRBD2	TRBV28	TRBJ2-5	16	.	CASALGLAGPQETQYF	TGTGCCAGCGCCCTGGGACTAGCGGGGCCCCAAGAGACCCAGTACTTC
.	TRBV6-5	TRBJ2-5	13	.	CASSQGGKETQYF	TGTGCCAGCAGCCAAGGAGGGAAAGAGACCCAGTACTTC
.	TRBV2	TRBJ2-7	15	.	CASSEGLALPYEQYF	TGTGCCAGCAGTGAGGGGCTAGCCTTACCCTACGAGCAGTACTTC
TRBD1	TRBV2	TRBJ2-3	17	.	CASSVRGFLSSTDTQYF	TGTGCCAGCAGTGTCAGGGGGTTCCTTTCTAGCACAGATACGCAGTATTTT
.	TRBV7-6	TRBJ2-7	14	.	CASSPRTAEGEQYF	TGTGCCAGCAGCCCCCGGACAGCGGAGGGCGAGCAGTACTTC
TRBD1	TRBV30	TRBJ1-2	13	.	CVASDRGTYGYTF	TGTGTTGCGTCCGACAGGGGTACCTATGGCTACACCTTC
.	TRBV12-5	TRBJ2-7	13	once	CASGFDTDYEQYF	TGTGCTAGTGGTTTTGACACAGACTACGAGCAGTACTTC
.	TRBV7-9	TRBJ1-1	14	medium-sized	CASSRQLQNTEAFF	TGTGCCAGCAGTCGACAGTTACAGAACACTGAAGCTTTCTTT
.	TRBV7-3	TRBJ2-5	13	.	CASSRGAQETQYF	TGTGCCAGCAGCCGGGGGGCTCAAGAGACCCAGTACTTC
TRBD1	TRBV19	TRBJ2-7	14	.	CASSPRTGTYEQYF	TGTGCCAGTAGTCCCAGGACAGGGACCTACGAGCAGTACTTC
.	TRBV5-6	TRBJ1-6	18	.	CASSLDQARPTYNSPLHF	TGTGCCAGCAGCTTGGATCAGGCCAGACCAACTTATAATTCACCCCTCCACTTT
TRBD2	TRBV11-2	TRBJ2-3	16	.	CASSFLAGASTDTQYF	TGTGCCAGCAGCTTCCTAGCGGGGGCGAGCACAGATACGCAGTATTTT
.	TRBV19	TRBJ1-3	13	.	CASSQGTGNTIYF	TGTGCCAGTAGTCAGGGGACGGGAAACACCATATATTTT
TRBD2	TRBV6-6	TRBJ2-7	14	.	CASTRLAGAHEQYF	TGTGCCAGCACCCGACTAGCGGGAGCCCACGAGCAGTACTTC
TRBD1	TRBV28	TRBJ1-2	13	medium-sized	CASSADRGHGYTF	TGTGCCAGCAGTGCGGACAGGGGGCATGGCTACACCTTC
TRBD2	TRBV6-1	TRBJ2-7	16	.	CASSVSGLAAIYEQYF	TGTGCCAGCAGTGTATCGGGACTAGCGGCCATTTACGAGCAGTACTTC
.	TRBV18	TRBJ1-5	13	.	CASSPSANQPQHF	TGTGCCAGCTCACCTAGCGCTAATCAGCCCCAGCATTTT
.	TRBV29-1	TRBJ2-7	13	.	CSVEDNRSYEQYF	TGCAGCGTTGAAGATAACAGATCCTACGAGCAGTACTTC
TRBD1	TRBV2	TRBJ2-5	14	.	CASIRDRGPETQYF	TGTGCCAGCATCCGGGACAGGGGGCCCGAGACCCAGTACTTC
.	TRBV5-1	TRBJ2-3	15	.	CASSLVTGSTDTQYF	TGCGCCAGCAGCTTGGTTACGGGGAGCACAGATACGCAGTATTTT
TRBD2	TRBV7-8	TRBJ2-7	20	.	CASSFSYDIRTGLAGVEQYF	TGTGCCAGCAGCTTCTCATATGATATCCGAACGGGGCTAGCGGGAGTCGAGCAGTACTTC
.	TRBV30	TRBJ2-5	13	.	CAWSVNRVETQYF	TGTGCCTGGAGTGTTAACAGGGTGGAGACCCAGTACTTC
.	TRBV28	TRBJ1-2	14	.	CASRRQIPIMGYTF	TGTGCCAGCAGGCGACAGATCCCTATTATGGGCTACACCTTC
TRBD1	TRBV28	TRBJ2-7	19	.	CASSLRQLLSYRGSYEQYF	TGTGCCAGCAGTTTAAGACAGTTATTATCGTACAGGGGGTCCTACGAGCAGTACTTC
.	TRBV27	TRBJ1-1	15	.	CASSLGRDGYTEAFF	TGTGCCAGCAGTTTAGGCAGGGATGGGTACACTGAAGCTTTCTTT
TRBD2	TRBV7-3	TRBJ2-1	18	.	CASSSKGLAGGSYNEQFF	TGTGCCAGCAGCTCCAAAGGACTAGCGGGAGGGTCCTACAATGAGCAGTTCTTC
.	TRBV5-1	TRBJ2-3	14	.	CASSLRPSTDTQYF	TGCGCCAGCAGCTTGAGGCCTAGCACAGATACGCAGTATTTT
TRBD2	TRBV27	TRBJ2-7	17	few	CASSLLGGGTGTYEQYF	TGTGCCAGCAGTTTACTCGGGGGGGGTACAGGGACCTACGAGCAGTACTTC
TRBD1	TRBV7-3	TRBJ2-1	13	.	CASSLKTGDEQFF	TGTGCCAGCAGCTTAAAGACAGGGGATGAGCAGTTCTTC